Shown below are 14 T cell receptor beta chains from a single sample sequenced in a study of lymphopenia after photon versus proton radiotherapy. Profiled with immunoSEQ multiplex PCR; TCRdb holds only in-frame clones, not every one. The table has tens of thousands of clones, under 85% seen once; the top ten hold around 25%. The material sequenced was peripheral blood, taken from a patient treated with proton-based radiotherapy. These receptors all stem from a woman aged 70 to 79 with pancreatic cancer.

The chain uses TRBV14 and TRBJ1-4; possible D gene TRBD1, 6 bases. The CDR3 sequence is 15 residues long. CDR1 and CDR2 (germline): SGHDN, FVKESK. With 0 bases removed from V and 7 bases from J, the gap between germline ends came to 12 bases. The CDR3 region is CASSQDRGGREKLFF. As DNA, the CDR3 is TGTGCCAGCAGCCAAGATCGGGGGGGGCGTGAAAAACTGTTTTTT.

This clone was counted a few times. V is TRBV4-3 and J is TRBJ1-4; D not resolved. V shed 0 bases and J shed 5 bases, with 13 bases lying between them. The CDR3 is made up of 16 amino acids. CDR1 is LGHNA, CDR2 YSLEER, per germline. CDR3 sequence: CASSQDRDSLNEKLFF. The CDR3 DNA sequence: TGCGCCAGCAGCCAAGATCGGGATAGCTTAAATGAAAAACTGTTTTTT.

The chain uses TRBV4-2 and TRBJ1-1, with a possible D match to TRBD1 (5 bases). The CDR3 contains 16 residues. The V end was cut by 1 base, the J end by 5 bases, with 17 bases between. Looked up from germline, CDR1 is LGHNA and CDR2 is YNFKEQ. The CDR3 reads CASSQGSGTVETEAFF. The CDR3 nucleotides read TGTGCCAGCAGCCAAGGTTCAGGGACCGTCGAAACTGAAGCTTTCTTT.

With respect to this clone: A much larger clone lies a single base off, so this may be a read error. The chain couples TRBV7-9 to TRBJ2-7; 9 nucleotides align to TRBD1. The CDR3 is made up of 15 amino acids. Germline V gene sequence: CDR1 SEHNR, CDR2 FQNEAQ (reference sequence). The CDR3 is CTSSTPGTGTYEQYF. In DNA form, the CDR3 reads TGTACCAGCAGCACACCCGGGACAGGGACCTACGAGCAGTACTTC.

The V call is TRBV23-1, the J call TRBJ2-3; either TRBD1 or TRBD2 may fit D (5 bases each). TRBV23-1 is annotated as an ORF whose role is uncertain. There are 16 residues in the CDR3. V was clipped by 0 bases and J by 2 bases, with 12 bases between them. The CDR3 protein is CASSQSTRGYTDTQYF. The CDR3 coding sequence is TGCGCCAGCAGTCAATCTACGAGGGGTTACACAGATACGCAGTATTTT.

The CDR3 reads CASGGTGVSYEQYF. CDR3 nucleotide sequence: TGTGCCAGCGGTGGGACAGGGGTATCCTACGAGCAGTACTTC. The genes are TRBV6-1 and TRBJ2-7; 10 bases fit TRBD1. Unmatched junction bases numbered 5, after V lost 8 bases and J lost 1 base. Germline CDR1 reads MNHNS; CDR2 reads SASEGT. This CDR3 comprises 14 residues.

There are a few counts of this clone. The V call is TRBV9, the J call TRBJ1-1, with 8 nucleotides matching TRBD1. This CDR3 contains 15 residues. Per the germline V gene, CDR1 is SGDLS and CDR2 is YYNGEE. J gave up 5 bases and V 3 bases, and 9 bases lay outside the gene matches. DNA for the CDR3: TGTGCCAGCAGCGATGAACAGGGGGAAAGGACTGAAGCTTTCTTT. Its protein is CASSDEQGERTEAFF.

This chain uses TRBV18 with TRBJ2-2; 11 positions match TRBD1. CDR3 size: 15 residues. V shed 6 bases, J shed 5 bases, and the junction held 5 bases outside the gene matches. From germline, CDR1 is KGHSH and CDR2 LQKENI. The CDR3 coding sequence is TGTGCCAGCTCGCCCGGACAGGGGGCAACCGGGGAGCTGTTTTTT. Translation: CASSPGQGATGELFF.

This chain joins TRBV5-1 and TRBJ2-7; a weak D match, TRBD2 (5 bases). Trimming pared 3 bases from V and 3 bases from J, leaving 19 bases between. The CDR3 spans 16 residues. CDR1 and CDR2 (germline): SGHRS, YFSETQ. The CDR3 DNA reads TGCGCCAGCAGCTCGCAGCCGGGATATGGGGACTACGAGCAGTACTTC. Translated, it gives CASSSQPGYGDYEQYF.

With respect to this clone: The junction and the germline gene differ at one end; a read error may be behind it. The V call is TRBV7-3, the J call TRBJ1-2, with D maybe TRBD1 (5 bases). Germline V lookup: CDR1 SGHTA, CDR2 FQGTGA. The CDR3 loop spans 14 amino acids. This CDR3 reads CASSLSGQGGSMAF. CDR3 nucleotide sequence: TGTGCCAGCAGCTTAAGTGGTCAGGGAGGGTCGATGGCCTTC.

CDR3 coding DNA: TGTGCCAGCAGTGCTGCCGGGACGACCTACGAGCAGTACTTC. Its translation is CASSAAGTTYEQYF. The chain joins TRBV6-1 to TRBJ2-7; either TRBD1 or TRBD2 may fit D (5 bases each). This CDR3 is built from 14 residues. Germline V gene data show CDR1 as MNHNS and CDR2 as SASEGT. Trimming removed 4 bases at V and 2 bases at J, with 12 bases between.

V and J are TRBV2 and TRBJ2-5, with 8 bases identical to TRBD1. Germline-derived CDR1 and CDR2 are SNHLY and FYNNEI. V lost 6 bases and J lost 0; bases outside the gene matches: 6. The CDR3 is made up of 15 amino acids. The CDR3 is CASSRTGPYQETQYF. The CDR3 nucleotides are TGTGCCAGCAGCCGGACAGGGCCGTACCAAGAGACCCAGTACTTC.

The rearrangement joins TRBV19 to TRBJ1-5, with TRBD1 matching 8 bases. This CDR3 is built from 15 residues. Germline CDR1 LNHDA, CDR2 SQIVND (reference sequence). V lost 4 bases, J lost 5 bases, and 7 bases stayed unmatched. Here the CDR3 reads CASSTIQGEYQPQHF. CDR3 coding DNA: TGTGCCAGTAGTACGATACAGGGGGAATATCAGCCCCAGCATTTT. Full variable domain (remainder filled in from reference TRBV19 and TRBJ1-5): DGGITQSPKYLFRKEGQNVTLSCEQNLNHDAMYWYRQDPGQGLRLIYYSQIVNDFQKGDIAEGYSVSREKKESFPLTVTSAQKNPTAFYLCASSTIQGEYQPQHFGDGTRLSIL.

The chain has TRBV29-1 and TRBJ2-2; D is possibly TRBD1 (6 bases). Germline CDR1 reads SQVTM; CDR2 reads ANQGSEA. The CDR3 is 14 residues long. Trimming took 6 bases from V and 0 from J, leaving 11 bases between them. The CDR3: CSVGQSANTGELFF. The CDR3 nucleotides read TGCAGCGTAGGACAGTCCGCGAACACCGGGGAGCTGTTTTTT.